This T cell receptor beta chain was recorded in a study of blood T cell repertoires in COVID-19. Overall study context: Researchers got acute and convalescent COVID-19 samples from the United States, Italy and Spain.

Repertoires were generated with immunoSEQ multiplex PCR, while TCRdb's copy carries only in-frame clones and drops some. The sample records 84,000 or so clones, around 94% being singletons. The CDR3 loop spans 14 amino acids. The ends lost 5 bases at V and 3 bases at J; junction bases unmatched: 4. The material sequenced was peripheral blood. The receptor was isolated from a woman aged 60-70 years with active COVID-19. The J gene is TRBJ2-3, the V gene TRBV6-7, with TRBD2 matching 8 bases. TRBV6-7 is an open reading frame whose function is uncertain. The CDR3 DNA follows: TGTGCCAGCAGTCAAGCGGGGGAGACAGATACGCAGTATTTT. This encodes CASSQAGETDTQYF.